The 8 T cell receptor beta chains presented below share a single source sample, sequenced in a study of response to subunit inactivated influenza vaccine. TCRdb used MiXCR to reprocess the RT-PCR reads, holding one entry per CDR3 protein. Of 630,000 or so distinct CDR3 sequences listed, about 15% are singletons. The source material was PBMCs from blood, sampled 12 days after vaccination. The receptors were sampled from a man aged 50 to 59 who received an inactivated influenza vaccine.

This sequence joins TRBV10-3 and TRBJ2-7, with D hard to call. This CDR3 region has 11 residues. Trimming shortened V by 4 bases and J by 2 bases, and 3 bases separated the two germline ends. Germline values: CDR1 ENHRY, CDR2 SYGVKD. The chain's CDR3 is CAISATYEQYF. The CDR3 DNA reads TGTGCCATCAGTGCCACCTACGAGCAGTACTTC.

This clonotype appeared a few times. The CDR3, as DNA: TGTGCCAGCAGCTTAGCGCTATCCAGCTCCGGGGAGCTGTTTTTT. Translated: CASSLALSSSGELFF. V and J are TRBV7-9 and TRBJ2-2, with no clear D. Germline CDR1 reads SEHNR; CDR2 reads FQNEAQ (reference sequence). This CDR3 comprises 15 residues. Trimming left V 0 bases short and J 6 bases short, with 11 bases between.

This clonotype was counted a few times. The chain joins TRBV11-2 to TRBJ2-1; D remains ambiguous. Germline V gene sequence: CDR1 SGHAT, CDR2 FQNNGV. This CDR3 region has 11 residues. The V end was cut by 2 bases, the J end by 9 bases, with 5 bases between. CDR3 sequence (DNA): TGTGCCAGCAGCTTAAACGGTGAGCAGTTCTTC. This encodes CASSLNGEQFF.

DNA of the CDR3: TGTGCCTGGAGCTCCGGGACAGGGGCCAACGTCCTGACTTTC. Residues: CAWSSGTGANVLTF. The chain has TRBV30 and TRBJ2-6; a weak D match, TRBD1 (6 bases). V was shortened by 3 bases and J by 4 bases, with 10 bases between the two germline ends. This CDR3 region has 14 residues. Per germline, CDR1 GTSNPN and CDR2 SVGIG (reference sequence).

CDR3 DNA sequence: TGCAGCGTTGGTCGGAGCGGAGCCGAGCAGTACTTC. Its translation: CSVGRSGAEQYF. The chain has TRBV29-1 and TRBJ2-7, with D tentatively TRBD2 (5 bases). Germline lookup yields CDR1 SQVTM and CDR2 ANQGSEA. V was pared by 4 bases and J by 6 bases, with 13 bases between. This CDR3 contains 12 residues.

This clonotype was detected many times. This sequence joins TRBV11-2 and TRBJ2-1; no definite D call. This CDR3 spans 12 amino acids. From germline, CDR1 is SGHAT and CDR2 FQNNGV. V was trimmed by 1 base and J by 6 bases, leaving 4 bases between them. This chain's CDR3 is CASSLVSNEQFF. In nucleotides, the CDR3 is TGTGCCAGCAGCTTAGTCTCCAATGAGCAGTTCTTC. The entire variable domain, with the rest obtained from reference TRBV11-2 and TRBJ2-1, is as follows: EAGVAQSPRYKIIEKRQSVAFWCNPISGHATLYWYQQILGQGPKLLIQFQNNGVVDDSQLPKDRFSAERLKGVDSTLKIQPAKLEDSAVYLCASSLVSNEQFFGPGTRLTVL.

The J gene is TRBJ2-1, the V gene TRBV29-1; 12 nucleotides line up with TRBD2. CDR3 length: 15 residues. Looked up from germline, CDR1 is SQVTM and CDR2 is ANQGSEA. The V and J ends lost 6 bases and 8 bases, in that order; junction bases with no gene match: 11. The CDR3 is CSVPNRTSGVDEQFF. The DNA for the CDR3 is TGCAGCGTCCCCAACCGGACTAGCGGGGTCGATGAGCAGTTCTTC.

This clonotype has just a few counts. The chain recombines TRBV28 with TRBJ2-1; either TRBD1 or TRBD2 may fit D (6 bases each). The CDR3 has 17 amino acids. The germline CDR1 and CDR2 sequences are MDHEN and SYDVKM. V gave up 5 bases and J gave up 6 bases, with 23 bases separating them. The CDR3 region is CASSLPSLARGGNEQFF. The CDR3 DNA reads as TGTGCCAGCAGTCTTCCTTCGCTAGCGAGAGGGGGCAATGAGCAGTTCTTC.